This T cell receptor beta chain appears in the sequencing data of a study of OX40 agonist ivuxolimab in advanced cancers. General observations from the study: Researchers did not establish what antigens the expanded peripheral T cells target.

Profiling relied on immunoSEQ multiplex PCR, and the TCRdb table lists in-frame clones only, not all of them. The profile shows about 31,000 clones, 70% to 90% of them singletons. About this clone itself: Its antigen is unidentified.

The source was CD4+ or CD8+ T cells sorted from blood, collected in a trial of the OX40 agonist ivuxolimab. This clonotype was sampled from an adult with an advanced solid tumor such as melanoma, head and neck, liver or kidney cancer.

In DNA form, the CDR3 reads TGTGCCAGCAGCGGAACAGAGAACACTGAAGCTTTCTTT. It specifies CASSGTENTEAFF. The chain combines TRBV9 with TRBJ1-1; D call uncertain. The CDR3 covers 13 residues. Trimming shortened V by 3 bases and J by 1 base, and 7 bases separated the two germline ends. Germline CDR1 and CDR2: SGDLS and YYNGEE.